These T cell receptor beta chains were read from a single sample in a study of CD8 T cells in ankylosing spondylitis. One entry per CDR3 protein, called by TCRdb with MiXCR from the 5' RACE reads. The sample has 650,000 to 800,000 distinct CDR3 sequences, around 20% seen once. The sequenced material came from blood, either unsorted or a sorted T cell fraction (not recorded which). The receptors originated from a male donor with ankylosing spondylitis. Each CDR3 is given with its conserved first and last residue. The D gene is left open where the match is weak. Expanded clones get a size class; other rows say once, few or many, or leave the size out.

abundance	v_gene	j_gene	d_gene	len	CDR3aa	CDR3nt
-	TRBV28	TRBJ2-5	TRBD2	15	CASSLLSGSGETQYF	TGTGCCAGCAGTTTGCTTAGCGGGAGTGGGGAGACCCAGTACTTC
-	TRBV12-3/TRBV12-4	TRBJ2-5	-	15	CASRVQPGRMETQYF	TGTGCCAGCAGGGTCCAGCCGGGACGGATGGAGACCCAGTACTTC
many	TRBV5-1	TRBJ1-5	-	13	CASSFSVNQPQHF	TGCGCCAGCAGCTTCAGTGTCAATCAGCCCCAGCATTTT
few	TRBV7-9	TRBJ2-1	TRBD2	15	CASSFPSGSIYEQFF	TGTGCCAGCAGCTTCCCCAGCGGGAGTATCTATGAGCAGTTCTTC
few	TRBV6-5	TRBJ1-5	-	14	CASSYMRDHQPQHF	TGTGCCAGCAGTTACATGAGGGATCATCAGCCCCAGCATTTT
-	TRBV20-1	TRBJ2-5	-	11	CSAGFGETQYF	TGCAGTGCCGGGTTTGGAGAGACCCAGTACTTC
few	TRBV4-1	TRBJ2-3	-	15	CASSQWNGAPDTQYF	TGCGCCAGCAGCCAATGGAATGGAGCTCCAGATACGCAGTATTTT
few	TRBV20-1	TRBJ1-2	-	13	CSARGRTGSGYTF	TGCAGTGCTAGAGGCCGTACAGGGTCTGGCTACACCTTC
few	TRBV20-1	TRBJ2-7	-	16	CSARGPRRGNNYEQYF	TGCAGTGCTAGAGGCCCCCGGAGGGGGAACAATTACGAGCAGTACTTC
-	TRBV4-2	TRBJ2-1	TRBD2	19	CASSQDLPGLAGGPYEQFF	TGTGCCAGCAGCCAGGATCTCCCGGGACTAGCGGGGGGGCCTTATGAGCAGTTCTTC
-	TRBV11-1	TRBJ2-7	-	13	CASSLGGSGSEYF	TGTGCCAGCAGCTTAGGAGGTTCGGGGTCGGAGTACTTC
few	TRBV4-1	TRBJ2-1	-	13	CASSREYYNEQFF	TGCGCCAGCAGCCGGGAGTACTACAATGAGCAGTTCTTC
-	TRBV6-1	TRBJ1-6	-	13	CASTPVANSPLHF	TGTGCCAGCACCCCCGTGGCCAATTCACCCCTCCACTTT
few	TRBV24-1	TRBJ2-5	TRBD1	15	CATSDPSTGAETQYF	TGTGCCACCAGTGATCCATCGACAGGGGCAGAGACCCAGTACTTC
-	TRBV27	TRBJ2-7	TRBD2	13	CASASGGPYEQYF	TGTGCCAGCGCTAGCGGGGGACCCTACGAGCAGTACTTC
-	TRBV7-7	TRBJ2-3	-	14	CASSLGGVTDTQYF	TGTGCTAGCAGCTTAGGGGGGGTCACAGATACGCAGTATTTT
-	TRBV5-1	TRBJ2-7	-	15	CASSFGQPGGREQYF	TGCGCCAGCAGCTTCGGACAGCCGGGCGGGCGGGAGCAGTACTTC
-	TRBV30	TRBJ2-2	TRBD1	13	CASGTGGPGELFF	TGTGCCTCCGGGACAGGGGGCCCCGGGGAGCTGTTTTTT
-	TRBV7-9	TRBJ2-7	TRBD1	17	CASSLGAGQGVIYEQYF	TGTGCCAGCAGCTTAGGAGCGGGACAGGGGGTAATCTACGAGCAGTACTTC
few	TRBV4-1	TRBJ1-2	-	14	CASSQEGPGSGYTF	TGCGCCAGCAGCCAAGAGGGGCCAGGGAGCGGCTACACCTTC
few	TRBV28	TRBJ1-2	TRBD1	13	CASSTPGTAGYTF	TGTGCCAGCAGTACCCCGGGGACAGCTGGCTACACCTTC
-	TRBV27	TRBJ2-2	-	14	CASSLMLYTGELFF	TGTGCCAGCAGTTTAATGCTGTACACCGGGGAGCTGTTTTTT
-	TRBV7-2	TRBJ2-1	-	17	CASSFWGLGGSYNEQFF	TGTGCCAGCAGCTTTTGGGGATTAGGGGGCTCCTACAATGAGCAGTTCTTC
few	TRBV19	TRBJ2-1	-	13	CASSNPSDRPPFF	TGTGCCAGTAGTAACCCCTCAGACAGGCCCCCGTTCTTC
-	TRBV12-3/TRBV12-4	TRBJ2-1	TRBD2	16	CASSLAGGLSGNEQFF	TGTGCCAGCAGTCTAGCGGGGGGATTAAGTGGCAATGAGCAGTTCTTC
-	TRBV7-2	TRBJ1-1	-	16	CASSLVFVGAGTEAFF	TGTGCCAGCAGCTTAGTATTCGTAGGGGCCGGCACTGAAGCTTTCTTT
-	TRBV9	TRBJ2-3	TRBD1	16	CASSVARGQASDTQYF	TGTGCCAGCAGCGTAGCTAGGGGACAGGCGTCAGATACGCAGTATTTT
few	TRBV15	TRBJ2-5	-	19	CATSRPSYTPGGTQETQYF	TGTGCCACCAGCAGACCCTCCTACACTCCGGGCGGGACCCAAGAGACCCAGTACTTC
few	TRBV5-8	TRBJ2-1	-	14	CASIRGSSYNEQFF	TGTGCCAGCATACGGGGGAGCTCCTACAATGAGCAGTTCTTC
few	TRBV4-1	TRBJ2-1	-	14	CASSQDRLYNEQFF	TGCGCCAGCAGCCAAGATCGTCTATACAATGAGCAGTTCTTC
few	TRBV28	TRBJ2-1	TRBD1	18	CASSPDRQGALPLNEQFF	TGTGCCAGCAGCCCTGATCGGCAGGGGGCCCTCCCCCTCAATGAGCAGTTCTTC
few	TRBV3-1	TRBJ2-7	-	15	CASSPHNRVGYEQYF	TGTGCCAGCAGCCCCCATAACAGGGTGGGCTACGAGCAGTACTTC
few	TRBV5-6	TRBJ1-1	TRBD1	12	CASSLGTGQAFF	TGTGCCAGCAGCTTGGGGACAGGGCAAGCTTTCTTT
few	TRBV9	TRBJ2-2	TRBD1	16	CASSVGGEGASGELFF	TGTGCCAGCAGCGTTGGAGGAGAGGGGGCATCCGGGGAGCTGTTTTTT
-	TRBV12-5	TRBJ2-5	TRBD2	17	CASGLGVAGGHQETQYF	TGTGCTAGTGGTTTGGGGGTAGCGGGGGGGCATCAAGAGACCCAGTACTTC
few	TRBV30	TRBJ2-3	-	15	CAWSTVYTSTDTQYF	TGTGCCTGGAGTACAGTCTACACTAGCACAGATACGCAGTATTTT
few	TRBV20-1	TRBJ1-1	TRBD1	17	CSARSTPRQGRDTEAFF	TGCAGTGCTAGATCCACACCAAGACAGGGGCGGGACACTGAAGCTTTCTTT
-	TRBV19	TRBJ2-7	TRBD1	18	CASSPLMGQRGPSYEQYF	TGTGCCAGTAGTCCCCTAATGGGACAGCGCGGGCCCTCCTACGAGCAGTACTTC
-	TRBV7-9	TRBJ2-4	TRBD1	13	CASSPGQKNIQYF	TGTGCCAGCAGCCCGGGACAGAAAAACATTCAGTACTTC
-	TRBV5-1	TRBJ2-1	TRBD2	12	CASLAGGPLQFF	TGCGCCAGTCTAGCGGGGGGGCCCCTGCAGTTCTTC
-	TRBV4-1	TRBJ2-7	-	14	CASSQGGSWYEQYF	TGCGCCAGCAGCCAAGGGGGGAGTTGGTACGAGCAGTACTTC
-	TRBV10-2	TRBJ1-1	TRBD1	12	CASRDRGMEAFF	TGCGCCAGCAGGGACAGGGGGATGGAGGCTTTCTTT
-	TRBV9	TRBJ1-6	-	17	CASSVREGGGGNSPLHF	TGTGCCAGCAGCGTAAGGGAGGGGGGAGGTGGTAATTCACCCCTCCACTTT
-	TRBV2	TRBJ2-1	-	14	CASSEALRASEQFF	TGTGCCAGCAGTGAAGCGCTTAGGGCGAGTGAGCAGTTCTTC
few	TRBV3-1	TRBJ1-2	TRBD1	14	CASTRGTGEDGYTF	TGTGCCAGCACCCGGGGGACAGGGGAAGATGGCTACACCTTC
few	TRBV20-1	TRBJ1-1	-	13	CSALGTLNTEAFF	TGCAGTGCCCTCGGGACGCTTAACACTGAAGCTTTCTTT
-	TRBV12-3/TRBV12-4	TRBJ2-3	TRBD2	15	CASSDSGAGTDTQYF	TGTGCCAGCAGCGACAGCGGGGCCGGCACAGATACGCAGTATTTT
-	TRBV7-2	TRBJ1-4	-	17	CASSLAGGQTTNEKLFF	TGTGCCAGCAGCTTAGCCGGGGGGCAAACAACTAATGAAAAACTGTTTTTT
-	TRBV6-6	TRBJ2-1	-	13	CASREGGGNEQFF	TGTGCCAGCAGGGAGGGGGGCGGCAATGAGCAGTTCTTC
few	TRBV4-1	TRBJ1-5	-	16	CASSQESGHSNQPQHF	TGCGCCAGCAGCCAAGAGTCGGGACATAGCAATCAGCCCCAGCATTTT
few	TRBV20-1	TRBJ2-2	-	14	CSATKGGGTGELFF	TGCAGTGCTACCAAGGGGGGTGGCACCGGGGAGCTGTTTTTT
few	TRBV6-2/TRBV6-3	TRBJ2-1	TRBD2	17	CASSPLGLAGAGDEQFF	TGTGCCAGCAGTCCGCTGGGACTAGCGGGAGCTGGGGATGAGCAGTTCTTC
-	TRBV7-2	TRBJ2-5	-	12	CASSPEPQTQYF	TGTGCCAGCAGCCCGGAACCTCAGACCCAGTACTTC
-	TRBV20-1	TRBJ1-1	-	18	CSARAPGGLVTMNTEAFF	TGCAGTGCTAGAGCCCCCGGGGGCCTAGTTACAATGAACACTGAAGCTTTCTTT
-	TRBV3-1	TRBJ2-5	TRBD1	12	CASSPRGQTQYF	TGTGCCAGCAGCCCCAGGGGGCAGACCCAGTACTTC